These 17 T cell receptor beta chains were all obtained from the same sample, sequenced in a study of T cell responses to AZD1222 COVID-19 vaccine. The data were produced by immunoSEQ multiplex PCR, yet TCRdb's version contains in-frame clones alone and is incomplete. The sample shows approximately 150,000 clones, about 94% of them seen only once. Specimen: peripheral blood, collected 28 days after the second AZD1222 dose. All receptors come from an adult who received the AZD1222 COVID-19 vaccine.

The chain recombines TRBV15 with TRBJ1-5; the D gene is possibly TRBD1 (5 bases). The CDR3 is made up of 16 amino acids. CDR1 and CDR2 (germline): LNHNV, YYDKDF (reference sequence). V gave up 5 bases and J gave up 0 bases, with 14 bases separating them. CDR3 amino acids: CATSGGRGYSNQPQHF. In nucleotides, the CDR3 is TGTGCCACCAGCGGGGGGAGGGGCTATAGCAATCAGCCCCAGCATTTT. Variable domain in full (rest from reference TRBV15 and TRBJ1-5): DAMVIQNPRYQVTQFGKPVTLSCSQTLNHNVMYWYQQKSSQAPKLLFHYYDKDFNNEADTPDNFQSRRPNTSFCFLDIRSPGLGDTAMYLCATSGGRGYSNQPQHFGDGTRLSIL.

The chain joins TRBV11-3 to TRBJ2-3, with 13 nucleotides matching TRBD2. V trimming: 6 bases; J trimming: 4 bases; junction bases outside the gene matches: 7. The CDR3 covers 16 residues. Looked up from germline, CDR1 is SGHNT and CDR2 is YENEEA. The DNA for the CDR3 is TGTGCCAGCAGTTCAAGACTAGCGGGGGGCCCAGATACGCAGTATTTT. Translating gives CASSSRLAGGPDTQYF.

The rearrangement links TRBV10-3 to TRBJ1-2; weak D call: TRBD1 (5 bases). V was clipped by 3 bases and J by 4 bases, with 12 bases between them. The CDR3 loop spans 14 amino acids. The germline CDR1 and CDR2 sequences are ENHRY and SYGVKD. The CDR3 here is CAISEGVGGYGYTF. The CDR3 DNA sequence: TGTGCCATCAGTGAAGGGGTAGGTGGCTATGGCTACACCTTC.

The chain uses TRBV7-6 and TRBJ2-1; TRBD1 might be the D (6 bases). V lost 4 bases, J lost 3 bases, and 19 bases lay in between. The CDR3 sequence is 17 residues long. The germline CDR1 and CDR2 sequences are SGHVS and FNYEAQ. In DNA, the CDR3 is TGTGCCAGCAGCTACGGCCCCGGGACATTACACTACAATGAGCAGTTCTTC. As protein: CASSYGPGTLHYNEQFF.

The chain uses TRBV5-1 and TRBJ2-3; D gene uncertain. The CDR3 totals 14 residues. The germline CDR1 and CDR2 sequences are SGHRS and YFSETQ. V was trimmed by 0 bases and J by 4 bases, leaving 9 bases between them. The CDR3 coding sequence is TGCGCCAGCAGCTTGGCCTTCGGCGCAGATACGCAGTATTTT. It yields the protein CASSLAFGADTQYF.

This clone was counted between two and nine times. The V and J genes are TRBV10-3 and TRBJ2-5; D unclear. Trimming took off 0 bases at V and 5 bases at J, with 10 bases between the two ends. CDR1 and CDR2 (germline): ENHRY, SYGVKD. This CDR3 region has 14 residues. The CDR3 here is CAISESMALETQYF. CDR3 bases: TGTGCCATCAGTGAGTCGATGGCGTTGGAGACCCAGTACTTC.

The rearrangement links TRBV6-5 to TRBJ2-7, with D hard to call. CDR1 and CDR2 (germline): MNHEY, SVGAGI. V was cut by 4 bases and J by 5 bases, with 12 bases left in between. This CDR3 region has 13 residues. This CDR3 is CASSWRPDHEQYF. As DNA, the CDR3 is TGTGCCAGCAGTTGGCGCCCGGACCACGAGCAGTACTTC.

The genes are TRBV3-1 (or the pseudogene TRBV3-2) and TRBJ2-1, with D perhaps TRBD1 (6 bases). From germline, CDR1 is LGHDT and CDR2 YNNKEL (reference sequence). CDR3 length equals 17 residues. Trimming removed 5 bases at V and 6 bases at J, with 23 bases between. The CDR3: CASSFEHGGPPSNEQFF. The CDR3 DNA sequence: TGTGCCAGCAGCTTCGAACATGGGGGCCCGCCTTCCAATGAGCAGTTCTTC.

CDR3 DNA sequence: TGTGCCAGCAGCCACCGGGGTGAAGGGCCCAACTATGGCTACACCTTC. Encoded protein: CASSHRGEGPNYGYTF. This chain connects TRBV11-1 to TRBJ1-2; D remains unclear. Per germline, CDR1 SGHAT and CDR2 FQDESV (reference sequence). The CDR3 has 16 amino acids. Trimming cost V 5 bases and J 2 bases, with 18 bases left between them.

The chain couples TRBV9 to TRBJ1-6; 9 positions agree with TRBD1. The ends lost 4 bases at V and 8 bases at J; junction bases unmatched: 7. Germline lookup yields CDR1 SGDLS and CDR2 YYNGEE. There are 15 residues in the CDR3. CDR3 sequence: CASSYTGQGDSPLHF. The CDR3 nucleotides read TGTGCCAGCAGCTATACGGGACAGGGCGATTCACCCCTCCACTTT.

The V call is TRBV2, the J call TRBJ1-1; D gene uncertain. In germline, CDR1 is SNHLY, CDR2 FYNNEI. The CDR3 extends over 13 amino acids. Trimming pared 6 bases from V and 3 bases from J, leaving 11 bases between. The CDR3 reads CASSPNRYTEAFF. Written as DNA, the CDR3 is TGTGCCAGCAGCCCCAACAGATACACTGAAGCTTTCTTT. The whole variable domain, remainder taken from reference TRBV2 and TRBJ1-1, is EPEVTQTPSHQVTQMGQEVILRCVPISNHLYFYWYRQILGQKVEFLVSFYNNEISEKSEIFDDQFSVERPDGSNFTLKIRSTKLEDSAMYFCASSPNRYTEAFFGQGTRLTVV.

V gene TRBV7-9 combines with J gene TRBJ2-5; TRBD2 agrees at 13 bases. With 4 bases clipped from V and 4 bases from J, the junction kept 3 bases outside the gene matches. Germline-derived CDR1 and CDR2 are SEHNR and FQNEAQ (reference sequence). This CDR3 is built from 15 residues. The CDR3, as DNA: TGTGCCAGCAGCTGGACTAGCGGGGGAGTAGAGACCCAGTACTTC. Translating gives CASSWTSGGVETQYF. Full variable domain (outside the CDR3, taken from reference TRBV7-9 and TRBJ2-5): DTGVSQNPRHKITKRGQNVTFRCDPISEHNRLYWYRQTLGQGPEFLTYFQNEAQLEKSRLLSDRFSAERPKGSFSTLEIQRTEQGDSAMYLCASSWTSGGVETQYFGPGTRLLVL.

The chain combines TRBV28 with TRBJ2-1; 11 nucleotides match TRBD2. J lost 8 bases, V lost 6 bases, and 9 bases had no gene match. The CDR3 extends over 15 amino acids. Germline V gene sequence: CDR1 MDHEN, CDR2 SYDVKM. CDR3 residues: CASRRSGRDSHEQFF. The CDR3 nucleotides are TGTGCCAGCAGACGTAGCGGGAGGGATAGCCATGAGCAGTTCTTC.

V is TRBV27 and J is TRBJ2-1; 7 bases align to TRBD1. CDR1 is MNHEY, CDR2 SMNVEV, per germline (reference sequence). The V and J ends lost 2 bases and 7 bases, in that order; junction bases with no gene match: 2. This CDR3 is built from 13 residues. For the CDR3, the DNA is TGTGCCAGCAGTTTAAGCAGGGGGAATGAGCAGTTCTTC. This encodes CASSLSRGNEQFF.

V usage is TRBV10-2 and J usage is TRBJ2-7, with D perhaps TRBD2 (6 bases). V was cut by 1 base and J by 6 bases, with 10 bases left in between. Germline V CDR1 and CDR2: WSHSY, SAAADI. The CDR3 has 13 amino acids. CDR3 residues: CASSEWVRGEQYF. CDR3 sequence (DNA): TGCGCCAGCAGTGAGTGGGTGCGGGGCGAGCAGTACTTC.

This rearrangement joins TRBV9 to TRBJ2-7; TRBD1 is a possible D gene (6 bases). Germline V lookup: CDR1 SGDLS, CDR2 YYNGEE. V lost 4 bases to trimming and J lost 7 bases, with 15 bases between them. The CDR3 contains 13 residues. Here the CDR3 reads CASSLNLQGEQYF. CDR3 sequence (DNA): TGTGCCAGCAGCCTCAATCTACAGGGAGAGCAGTACTTC. The full variable domain, with the rest looked up from reference TRBV9 and TRBJ2-7, is DSGVTQTPKHLITATGQRVTLRCSPRSGDLSVYWYQQSLDQGLQFLIQYYNGEERAKGNILERFSAQQFPDLHSELNLSSLELGDSALYFCASSLNLQGEQYFGPGTRLTVT.

This clone was found a few times. The rearrangement uses TRBV29-1 and TRBJ1-2; 8 bases map to TRBD1. The germline V gene has CDR1 SQVTM and CDR2 ANQGSEA. The CDR3 covers 14 residues. Trimming removed 2 bases from V and 5 bases from J; junction bases left unmatched: 7. CDR3 nucleotide sequence: TGCAGCGTTGAACAGGGGGCCCAATCTTATGGCTACACCTTC. Its translation: CSVEQGAQSYGYTF.